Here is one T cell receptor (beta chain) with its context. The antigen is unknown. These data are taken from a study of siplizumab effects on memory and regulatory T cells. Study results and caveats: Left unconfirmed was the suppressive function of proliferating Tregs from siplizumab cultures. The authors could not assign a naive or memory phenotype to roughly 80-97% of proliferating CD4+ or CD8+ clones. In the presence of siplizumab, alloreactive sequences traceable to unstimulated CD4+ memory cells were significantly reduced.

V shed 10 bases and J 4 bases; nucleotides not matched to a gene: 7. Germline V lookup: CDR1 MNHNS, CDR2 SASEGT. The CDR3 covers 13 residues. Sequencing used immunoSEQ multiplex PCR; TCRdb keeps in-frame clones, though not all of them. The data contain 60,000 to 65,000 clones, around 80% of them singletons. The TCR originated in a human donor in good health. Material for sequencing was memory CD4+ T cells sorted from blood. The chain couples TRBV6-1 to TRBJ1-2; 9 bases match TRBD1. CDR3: CATLKTGGYGYTF. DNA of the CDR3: TGTGCCACCCTCAAGACAGGGGGCTATGGCTACACCTTC.